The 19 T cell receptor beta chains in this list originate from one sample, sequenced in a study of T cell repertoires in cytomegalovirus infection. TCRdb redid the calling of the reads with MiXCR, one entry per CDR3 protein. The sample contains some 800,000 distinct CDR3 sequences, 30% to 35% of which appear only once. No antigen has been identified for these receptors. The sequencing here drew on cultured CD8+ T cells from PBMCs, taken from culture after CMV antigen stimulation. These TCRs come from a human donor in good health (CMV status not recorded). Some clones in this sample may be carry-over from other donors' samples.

In DNA form, the CDR3 reads TGTGCCAGTAGTGTCCGGGACAGGGGCGTCTATAGCAATCAGCCCCAGCATTTT. Its protein is CASSVRDRGVYSNQPQHF. J is TRBJ1-5 and V is TRBV19; TRBD1 matches 10 bases. The V and J ends lost 5 bases and 0 bases, in that order; junction bases with no gene match: 10. There are 18 residues in the CDR3. Germline V gene lookup returns CDR1 LNHDA and CDR2 SQIVND (reference sequence).

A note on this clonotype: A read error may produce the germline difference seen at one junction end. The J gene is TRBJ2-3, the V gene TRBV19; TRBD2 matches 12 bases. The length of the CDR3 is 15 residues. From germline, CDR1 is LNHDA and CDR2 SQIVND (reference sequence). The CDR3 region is CTSSMLAGGPDTQYF. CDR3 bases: TGTACCAGTAGTATGCTAGCGGGGGGGCCGGATACGCAGTATTTT.

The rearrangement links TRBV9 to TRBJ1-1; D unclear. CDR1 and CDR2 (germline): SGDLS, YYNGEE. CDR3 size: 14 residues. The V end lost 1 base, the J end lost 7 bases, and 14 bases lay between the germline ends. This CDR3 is CASSVKADVGEAFF. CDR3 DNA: TGTGCCAGCAGCGTAAAAGCAGATGTGGGTGAAGCTTTCTTT.

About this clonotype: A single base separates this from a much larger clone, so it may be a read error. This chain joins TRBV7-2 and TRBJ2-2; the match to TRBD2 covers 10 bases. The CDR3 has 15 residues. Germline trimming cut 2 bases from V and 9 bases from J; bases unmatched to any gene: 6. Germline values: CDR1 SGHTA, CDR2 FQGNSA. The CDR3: CASSLCSSGGRELFF. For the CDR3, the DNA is TGTGCCAGCAGCTTATGTTCTAGCGGGGGCAGGGAGCTGTTTTTT.

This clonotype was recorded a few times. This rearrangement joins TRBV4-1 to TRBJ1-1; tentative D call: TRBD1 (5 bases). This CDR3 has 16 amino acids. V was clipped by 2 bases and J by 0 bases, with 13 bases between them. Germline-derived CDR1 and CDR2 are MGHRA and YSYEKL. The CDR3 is CASSQHTTDMNTEAFF. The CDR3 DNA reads TGCGCCAGCAGCCAACATACGACAGATATGAACACTGAAGCTTTCTTT.

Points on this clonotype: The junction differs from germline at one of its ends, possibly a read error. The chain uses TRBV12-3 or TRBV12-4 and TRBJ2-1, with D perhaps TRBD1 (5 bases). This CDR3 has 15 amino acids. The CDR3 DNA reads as TGTGCCAACAGTTTTATGTTAGGGGCCTACAATGAGCAGTTCTTC. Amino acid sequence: CANSFMLGAYNEQFF.

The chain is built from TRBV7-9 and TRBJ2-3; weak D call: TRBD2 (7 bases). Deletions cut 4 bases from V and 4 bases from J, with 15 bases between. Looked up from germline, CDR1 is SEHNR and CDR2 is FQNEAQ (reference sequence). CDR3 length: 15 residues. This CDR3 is CASSWARGGADTQYF. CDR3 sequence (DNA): TGTGCCAGCAGCTGGGCAAGGGGGGGAGCAGATACGCAGTATTTT.

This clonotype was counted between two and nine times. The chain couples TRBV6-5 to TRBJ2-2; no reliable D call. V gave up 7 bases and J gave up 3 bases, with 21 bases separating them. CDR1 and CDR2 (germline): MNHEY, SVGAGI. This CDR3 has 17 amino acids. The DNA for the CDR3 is TGTGCCAGCACCGAAAGGGCCAGTGTCTTTGACACCGGGGAGCTGTTTTTT. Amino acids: CASTERASVFDTGELFF.

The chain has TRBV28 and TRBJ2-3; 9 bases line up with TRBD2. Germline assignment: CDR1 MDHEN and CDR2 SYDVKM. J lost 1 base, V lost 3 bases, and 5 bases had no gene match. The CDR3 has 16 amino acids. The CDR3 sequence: CASSFPSSGGTDTQYF. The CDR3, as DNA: TGTGCCAGCAGTTTCCCCTCTAGCGGGGGCACAGATACGCAGTATTTT.

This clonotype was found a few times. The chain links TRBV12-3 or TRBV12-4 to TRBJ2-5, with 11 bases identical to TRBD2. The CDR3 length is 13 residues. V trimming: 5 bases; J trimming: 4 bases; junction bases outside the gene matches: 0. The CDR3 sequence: CASSGTSGETQYF. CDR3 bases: TGTGCCAGCAGTGGGACTAGCGGAGAGACCCAGTACTTC.

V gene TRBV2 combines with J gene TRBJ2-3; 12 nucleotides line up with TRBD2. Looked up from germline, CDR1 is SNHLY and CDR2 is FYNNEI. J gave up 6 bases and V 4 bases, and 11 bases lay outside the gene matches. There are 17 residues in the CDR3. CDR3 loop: CASSGPSGGATWDTQYF. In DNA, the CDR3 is TGTGCCAGCAGTGGGCCTAGCGGGGGGGCCACATGGGATACGCAGTATTTT.

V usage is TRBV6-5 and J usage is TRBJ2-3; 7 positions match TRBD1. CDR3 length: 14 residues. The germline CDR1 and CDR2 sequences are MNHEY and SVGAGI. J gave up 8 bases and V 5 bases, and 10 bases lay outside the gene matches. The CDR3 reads CASSPRLTGVTQYF. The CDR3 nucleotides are TGTGCCAGCAGTCCAAGACTAACAGGGGTTACGCAGTATTTT.

DNA for the CDR3: TGTGCCAGCAGTTCGGTTCTGGGAGGGATAGGGCGACTTGGAGGGACTGAAGCTTTCTTT. Its protein product is CASSSVLGGIGRLGGTEAFF. The chain uses TRBV28 and TRBJ1-1; D is uncertain. The ends were cut back, 4 bases at V and 5 bases at J, with 32 bases in the middle. The CDR3 totals 20 residues. Germline CDR1 is MDHEN and CDR2 is SYDVKM.

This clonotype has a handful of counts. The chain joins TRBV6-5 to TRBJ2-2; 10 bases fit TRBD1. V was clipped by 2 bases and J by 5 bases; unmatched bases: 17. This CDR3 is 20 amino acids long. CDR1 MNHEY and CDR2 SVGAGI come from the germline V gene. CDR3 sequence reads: CASSYPTRDRGRKRTGELFF. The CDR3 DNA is TGTGCCAGCAGTTACCCGACAAGAGACAGGGGGCGGAAAAGAACCGGGGAGCTGTTTTTT.

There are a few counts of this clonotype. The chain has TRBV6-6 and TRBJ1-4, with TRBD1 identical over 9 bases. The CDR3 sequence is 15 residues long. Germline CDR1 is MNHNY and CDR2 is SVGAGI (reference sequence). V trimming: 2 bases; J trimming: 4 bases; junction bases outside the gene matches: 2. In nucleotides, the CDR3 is TGTGCCAGCAGTTACCGACAGGGGGTTAATGAAAAACTGTTTTTT. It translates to CASSYRQGVNEKLFF.

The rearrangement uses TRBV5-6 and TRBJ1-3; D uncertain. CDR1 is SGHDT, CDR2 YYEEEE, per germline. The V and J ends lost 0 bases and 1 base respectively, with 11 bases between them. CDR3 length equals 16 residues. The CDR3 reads CASSLGGSRSGNTIYF. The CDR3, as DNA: TGTGCCAGCAGCTTGGGTGGGAGCAGGTCTGGAAACACCATATATTTT.

CDR3 sequence reads: CASSLALGGYEQYF. The DNA of the CDR3 is TGTGCCAGCAGCTTAGCGTTAGGCGGCTACGAGCAGTACTTC. The chain uses TRBV7-6 and TRBJ2-7; D unclear. Trimming shortened V by 0 bases and J by 3 bases, and 9 bases separated the two germline ends. The CDR3 loop spans 14 amino acids. Germline-derived CDR1 and CDR2 are SGHVS and FNYEAQ.

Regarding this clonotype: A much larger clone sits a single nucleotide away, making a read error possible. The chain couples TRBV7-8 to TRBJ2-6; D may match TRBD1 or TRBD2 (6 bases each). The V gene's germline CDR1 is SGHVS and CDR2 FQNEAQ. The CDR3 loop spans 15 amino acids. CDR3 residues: CASGHRDSGTNVLTF. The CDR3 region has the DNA TGTGCCAGCGGCCACAGGGACTCTGGGACCAACGTCCTGACTTTC.

The CDR3 region is CASSPLPGAKNIQYF. The DNA of the CDR3 is TGTGCCAGCAGCCCCCTCCCCGGGGCCAAAAACATTCAGTACTTC. V gene TRBV7-6 combines with J gene TRBJ2-4, with no clear D. V was trimmed by 5 bases and J by 1 base, leaving 12 bases between them. Germline assignment: CDR1 SGHVS and CDR2 FNYEAQ. The CDR3 loop spans 15 amino acids. Drawing the rest from reference TRBV7-6 and TRBJ2-4, the complete variable domain is GAGVSQSPRYKVTKRGQDVALRCDPISGHVSLYWYRQALGQGPEFLTYFNYEAQQDKSGLPNDRFSAERPEGSISTLTIQRTEQRDSAMYRCASSPLPGAKNIQYFGAGTRLSVL.